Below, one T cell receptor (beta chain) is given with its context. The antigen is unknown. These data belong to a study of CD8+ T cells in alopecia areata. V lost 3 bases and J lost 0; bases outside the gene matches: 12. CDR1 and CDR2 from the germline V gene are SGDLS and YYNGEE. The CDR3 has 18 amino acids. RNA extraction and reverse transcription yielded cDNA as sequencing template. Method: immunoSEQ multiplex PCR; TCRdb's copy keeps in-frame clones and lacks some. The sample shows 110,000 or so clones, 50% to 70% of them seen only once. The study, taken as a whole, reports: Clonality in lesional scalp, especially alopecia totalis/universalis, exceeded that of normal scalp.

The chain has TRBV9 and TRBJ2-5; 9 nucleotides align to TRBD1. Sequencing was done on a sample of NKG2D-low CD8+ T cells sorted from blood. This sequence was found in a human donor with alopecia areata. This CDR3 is CASSGVGEQGADQETQYF. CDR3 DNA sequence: TGTGCCAGCAGCGGAGTAGGGGAACAGGGGGCGGACCAAGAGACCCAGTACTTC.